This T cell receptor (beta chain) originates from a study of T cells in Graves' hyperthyroidism and ophthalmopathy. Overall study findings and caveats: Most expanded thyroid clonotypes above 0.001 recurred in blood.

Fresh peripheral blood, about 9.6 ml, yielded the PBMCs. TCR beta CDR3 regions were amplified from RNA transcripts. The HTBI primer set drove a first-round RT-PCR of the TCR CDR3. TCRdb passed the multiplex PCR reads through MiXCR, listing each CDR3 protein once. The sample yields around 300,000 distinct CDR3 sequences, about an eighth seen once. This clonotype occurred many times. Its antigen remains unknown. J lost 3 bases, V lost 4 bases, and 7 bases had no gene match. CDR1 and CDR2 from the germline V gene are SGHAT and FQNNGV. The CDR3 totals 15 residues. This TCR was recovered from a woman aged 40 to 50 with Graves' hyperthyroidism. Input material: blood. The V call is TRBV11-2, the J call TRBJ2-7; 9 bases match TRBD1. CDR3 sequence: CASSSNRGRVYEQYF. The DNA of the CDR3 is TGTGCCAGCAGCTCGAACAGGGGGCGCGTCTACGAGCAGTACTTC.